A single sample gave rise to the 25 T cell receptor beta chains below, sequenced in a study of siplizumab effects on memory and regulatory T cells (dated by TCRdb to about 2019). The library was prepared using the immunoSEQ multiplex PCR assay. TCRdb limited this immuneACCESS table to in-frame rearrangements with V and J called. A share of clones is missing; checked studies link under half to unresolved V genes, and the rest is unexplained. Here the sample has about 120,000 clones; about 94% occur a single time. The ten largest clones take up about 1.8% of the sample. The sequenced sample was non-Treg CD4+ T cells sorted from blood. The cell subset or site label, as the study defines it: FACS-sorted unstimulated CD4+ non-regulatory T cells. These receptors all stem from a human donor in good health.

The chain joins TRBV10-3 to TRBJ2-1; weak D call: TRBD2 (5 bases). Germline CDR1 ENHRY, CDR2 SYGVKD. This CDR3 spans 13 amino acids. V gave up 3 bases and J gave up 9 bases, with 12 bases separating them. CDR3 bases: TGTGCCATCAGTGATCGGGGTTCGGGTGAGCAGTTCTTC. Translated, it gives CAISDRGSGEQFF.

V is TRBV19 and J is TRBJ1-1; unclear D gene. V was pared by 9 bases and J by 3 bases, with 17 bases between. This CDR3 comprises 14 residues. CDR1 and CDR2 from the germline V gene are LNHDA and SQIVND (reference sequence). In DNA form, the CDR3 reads TGTGCCAGCTATAGGACCCTCCGGGACACTGAAGCTTTCTTT. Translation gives CASYRTLRDTEAFF.

CDR3 region: CASSIRSQTSGTYNEQFF. The CDR3 nucleotides are TGTGCCAGCAGTATACGATCACAGACTAGCGGGACCTACAATGAGCAGTTCTTC. This rearrangement joins TRBV7-3 to TRBJ2-1; the match to TRBD2 covers 11 bases. The junction had 12 bases not matched to a gene; V was cut back by 6 bases and J by 2 bases. Germline V CDR1 and CDR2: SGHTA, FQGTGA. This CDR3 region has 18 residues.

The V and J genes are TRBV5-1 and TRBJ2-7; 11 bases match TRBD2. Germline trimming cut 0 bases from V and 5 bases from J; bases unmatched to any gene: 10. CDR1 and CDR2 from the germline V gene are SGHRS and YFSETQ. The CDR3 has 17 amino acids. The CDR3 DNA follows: TGCGCCAGCAGCTTGGCCGTGGTCGCTAGCGGGGGGCACGAGCAGTACTTC. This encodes CASSLAVVASGGHEQYF.

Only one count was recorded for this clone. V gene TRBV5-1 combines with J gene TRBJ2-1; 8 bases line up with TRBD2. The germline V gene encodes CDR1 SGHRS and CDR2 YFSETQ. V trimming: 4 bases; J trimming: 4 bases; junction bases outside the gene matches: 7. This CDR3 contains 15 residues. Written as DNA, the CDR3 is TGCGCCAGCAGCCGAATCTCTAGCGGGTACAATGAGCAGTTCTTC. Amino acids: CASSRISSGYNEQFF.

The CDR3 coding sequence is TGTGCCAGCAGTTCCCGGGACAGGGGATCTTATGGCTACACCTTC. Translated: CASSSRDRGSYGYTF. V is TRBV27 and J is TRBJ1-2; 10 bases line up with TRBD1. This CDR3 comprises 15 residues. Germline CDR1 reads MNHEY; CDR2 reads SMNVEV (reference sequence). J lost 5 bases, V lost 4 bases, and 7 bases had no gene match.

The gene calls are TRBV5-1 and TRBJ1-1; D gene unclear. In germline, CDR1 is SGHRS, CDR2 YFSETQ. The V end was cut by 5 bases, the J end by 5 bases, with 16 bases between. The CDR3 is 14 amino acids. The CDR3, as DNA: TGCGCCAGCAGACCTAGTGAAGGTGGGACTGAAGCTTTCTTT. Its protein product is CASRPSEGGTEAFF.

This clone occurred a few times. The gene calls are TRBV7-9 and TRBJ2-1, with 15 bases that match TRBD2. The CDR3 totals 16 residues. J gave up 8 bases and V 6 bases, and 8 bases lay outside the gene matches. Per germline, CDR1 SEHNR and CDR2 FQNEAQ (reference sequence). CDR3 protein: CASSLRTSGRADEQFF. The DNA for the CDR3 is TGTGCCAGCAGTCTTCGGACTAGCGGGAGGGCCGATGAGCAGTTCTTC. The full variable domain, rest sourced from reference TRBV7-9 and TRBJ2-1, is DTGVSQNPRHKITKRGQNVTFRCDPISEHNRLYWYRQTLGQGPEFLTYFQNEAQLEKSRLLSDRFSAERPKGSFSTLEIQRTEQGDSAMYLCASSLRTSGRADEQFFGPGTRLTVL.

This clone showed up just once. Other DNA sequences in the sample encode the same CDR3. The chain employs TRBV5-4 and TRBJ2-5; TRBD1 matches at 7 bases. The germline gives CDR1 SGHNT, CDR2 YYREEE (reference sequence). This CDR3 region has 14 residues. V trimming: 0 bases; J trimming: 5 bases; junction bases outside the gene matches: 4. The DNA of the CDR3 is TGTGCCAGCAGCTTGGTGGGCAGGGGGGAGACCCAGTACTTC. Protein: CASSLVGRGETQYF.

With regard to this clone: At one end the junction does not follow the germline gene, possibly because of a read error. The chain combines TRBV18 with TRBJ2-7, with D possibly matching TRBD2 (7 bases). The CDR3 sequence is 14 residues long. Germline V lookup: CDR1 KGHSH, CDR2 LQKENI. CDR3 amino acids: CASSPAAGDGEGDF. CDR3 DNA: TGTGCCAGCTCACCCGCCGCGGGGGACGGAGAGGGGGACTTC.

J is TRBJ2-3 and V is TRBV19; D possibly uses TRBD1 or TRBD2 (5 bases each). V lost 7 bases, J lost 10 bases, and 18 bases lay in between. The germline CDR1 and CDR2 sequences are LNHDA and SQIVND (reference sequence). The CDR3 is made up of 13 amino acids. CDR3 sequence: CASNSNRGLPQYF. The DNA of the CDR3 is TGTGCCAGTAATTCGAACCGGGGCCTACCGCAGTATTTT.

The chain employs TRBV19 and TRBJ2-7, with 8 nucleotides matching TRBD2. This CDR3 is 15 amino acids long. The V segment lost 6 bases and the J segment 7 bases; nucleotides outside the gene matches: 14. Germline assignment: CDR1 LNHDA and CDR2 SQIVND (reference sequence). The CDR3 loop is CASRLIAGPTGEQYF. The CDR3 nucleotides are TGTGCCAGTAGACTCATAGCGGGACCTACGGGTGAGCAGTACTTC.

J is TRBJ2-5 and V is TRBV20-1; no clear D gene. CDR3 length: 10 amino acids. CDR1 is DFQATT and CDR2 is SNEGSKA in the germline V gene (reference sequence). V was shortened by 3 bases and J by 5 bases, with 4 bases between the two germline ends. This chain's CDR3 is CSASGETQYF. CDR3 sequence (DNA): TGCAGTGCTAGCGGGGAGACCCAGTACTTC.

Here the CDR3 DNA reads TGTGCCAGCAGCCAGGGACAGCAAGAGACCCAGTACTTC. This sequence encodes CASSQGQQETQYF. V is TRBV5-5 and J is TRBJ2-5; the match to TRBD1 covers 7 bases. Germline V gene lookup returns CDR1 SGHKS and CDR2 YYEKEE (reference sequence). Trimming at V came to 4 bases and at J to 2 bases, leaving 2 bases not matched to a gene. The CDR3 runs to 13 residues.

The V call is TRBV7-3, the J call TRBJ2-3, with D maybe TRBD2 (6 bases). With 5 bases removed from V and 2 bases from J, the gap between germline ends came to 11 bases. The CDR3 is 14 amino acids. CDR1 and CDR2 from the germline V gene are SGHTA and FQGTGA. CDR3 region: CASSPGLNTDTQYF. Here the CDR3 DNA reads TGTGCCAGCAGCCCGGGACTTAACACAGATACGCAGTATTTT.

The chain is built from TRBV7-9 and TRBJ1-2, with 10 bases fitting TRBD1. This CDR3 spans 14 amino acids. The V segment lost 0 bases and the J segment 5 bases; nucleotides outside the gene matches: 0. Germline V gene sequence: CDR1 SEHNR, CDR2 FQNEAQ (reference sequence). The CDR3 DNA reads TGTGCCAGCAGCTTAGCGGACAGGGGGTATGGCTACACCTTC. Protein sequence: CASSLADRGYGYTF.

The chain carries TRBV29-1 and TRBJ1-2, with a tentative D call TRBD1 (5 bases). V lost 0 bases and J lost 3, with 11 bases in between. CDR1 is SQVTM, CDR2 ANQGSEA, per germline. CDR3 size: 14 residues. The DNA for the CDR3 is TGCAGCGTTGAAGATCTTCGGGGGTACTATGGCTACACCTTC. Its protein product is CSVEDLRGYYGYTF.

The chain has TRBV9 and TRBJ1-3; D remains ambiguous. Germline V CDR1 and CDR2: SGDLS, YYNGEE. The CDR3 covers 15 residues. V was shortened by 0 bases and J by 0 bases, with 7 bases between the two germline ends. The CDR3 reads CASSVELSSGNTIYF. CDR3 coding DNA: TGTGCCAGCAGCGTAGAGCTTAGCTCTGGAAACACCATATATTTT.

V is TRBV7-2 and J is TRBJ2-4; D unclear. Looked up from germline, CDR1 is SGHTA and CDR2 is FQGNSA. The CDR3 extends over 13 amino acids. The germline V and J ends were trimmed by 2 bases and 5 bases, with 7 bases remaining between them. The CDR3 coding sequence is TGTGCCAGCAGCTTATCCTCGGAAAACATTCAGTACTTC. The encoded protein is CASSLSSENIQYF.

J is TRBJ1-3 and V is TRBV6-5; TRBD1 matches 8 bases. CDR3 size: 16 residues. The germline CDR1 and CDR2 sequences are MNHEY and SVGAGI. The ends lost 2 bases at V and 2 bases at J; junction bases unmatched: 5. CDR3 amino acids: CASSYTDRGPGNTIYF. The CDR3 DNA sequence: TGTGCCAGCAGTTACACTGACAGGGGACCTGGAAACACCATATATTTT.

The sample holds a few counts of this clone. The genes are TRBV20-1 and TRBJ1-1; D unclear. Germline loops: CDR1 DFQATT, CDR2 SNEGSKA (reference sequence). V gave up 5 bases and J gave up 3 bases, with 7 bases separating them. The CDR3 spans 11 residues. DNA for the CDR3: TGCAGTGCTTGCCCCGACACTGAAGCTTTCTTT. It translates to CSACPDTEAFF.

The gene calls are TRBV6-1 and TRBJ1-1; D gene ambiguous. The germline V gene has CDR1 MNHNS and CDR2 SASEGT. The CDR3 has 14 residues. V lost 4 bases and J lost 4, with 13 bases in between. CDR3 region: CASSARAMGTEAFF. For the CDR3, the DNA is TGTGCCAGCAGTGCACGGGCCATGGGCACTGAAGCTTTCTTT.

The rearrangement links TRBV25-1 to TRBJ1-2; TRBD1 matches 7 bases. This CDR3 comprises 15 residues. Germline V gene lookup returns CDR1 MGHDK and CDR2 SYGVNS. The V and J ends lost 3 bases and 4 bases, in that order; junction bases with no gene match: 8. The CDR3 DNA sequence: TGTGCCAGCAGTGACTCTGGACAGGAAGTCTATGGCTACACCTTC. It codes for CASSDSGQEVYGYTF.

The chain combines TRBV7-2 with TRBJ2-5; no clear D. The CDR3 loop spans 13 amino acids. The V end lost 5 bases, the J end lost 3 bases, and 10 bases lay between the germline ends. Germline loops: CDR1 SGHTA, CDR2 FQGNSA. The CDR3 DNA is TGTGCCAGCAGCCGCGGAACAGAAGAGACCCAGTACTTC. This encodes CASSRGTEETQYF.

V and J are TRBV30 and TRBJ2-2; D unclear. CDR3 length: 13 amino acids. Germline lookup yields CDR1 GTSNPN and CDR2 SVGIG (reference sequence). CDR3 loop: CASKSGNTGELFF. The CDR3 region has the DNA TGTGCTTCAAAGTCCGGGAACACCGGGGAGCTGTTTTTT.